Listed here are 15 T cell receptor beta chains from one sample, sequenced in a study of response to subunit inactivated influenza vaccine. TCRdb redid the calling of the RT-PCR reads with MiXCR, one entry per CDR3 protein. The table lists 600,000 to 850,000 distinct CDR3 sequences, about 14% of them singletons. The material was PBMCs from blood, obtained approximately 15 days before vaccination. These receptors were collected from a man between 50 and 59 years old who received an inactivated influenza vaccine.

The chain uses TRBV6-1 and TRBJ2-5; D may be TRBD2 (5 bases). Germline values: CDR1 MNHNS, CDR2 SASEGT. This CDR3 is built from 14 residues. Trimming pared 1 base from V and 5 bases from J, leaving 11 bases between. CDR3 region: CASSEEGRRETQYF. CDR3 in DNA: TGTGCCAGCAGTGAAGAAGGACGGAGGGAGACCCAGTACTTC.

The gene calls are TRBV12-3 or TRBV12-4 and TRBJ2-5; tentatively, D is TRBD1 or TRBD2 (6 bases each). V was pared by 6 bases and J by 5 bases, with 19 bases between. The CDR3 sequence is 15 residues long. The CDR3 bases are TGTGCCAGCAGGTTGAGCGTCGGGGGCCGGGAGACCCAGTACTTC. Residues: CASRLSVGGRETQYF.

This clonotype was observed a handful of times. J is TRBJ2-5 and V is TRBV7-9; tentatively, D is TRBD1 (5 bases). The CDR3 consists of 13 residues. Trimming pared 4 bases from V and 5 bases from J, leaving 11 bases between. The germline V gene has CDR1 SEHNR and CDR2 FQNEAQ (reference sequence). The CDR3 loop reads CASSSQALETQYF. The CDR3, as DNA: TGTGCCAGCAGCTCACAGGCTTTGGAGACCCAGTACTTC.

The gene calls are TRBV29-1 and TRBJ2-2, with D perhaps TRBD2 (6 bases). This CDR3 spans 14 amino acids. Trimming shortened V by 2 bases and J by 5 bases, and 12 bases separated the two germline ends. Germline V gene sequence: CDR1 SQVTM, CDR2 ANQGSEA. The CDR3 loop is CSVERLARTGELFF. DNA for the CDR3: TGCAGCGTTGAAAGGCTAGCGAGGACCGGGGAGCTGTTTTTT.

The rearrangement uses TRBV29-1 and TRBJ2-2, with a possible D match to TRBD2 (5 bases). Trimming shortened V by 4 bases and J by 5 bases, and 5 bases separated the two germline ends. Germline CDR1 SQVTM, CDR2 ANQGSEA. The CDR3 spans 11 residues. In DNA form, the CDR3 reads TGCAGCGTTGGGGAGACCGGGGAGCTGTTTTTT. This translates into CSVGETGELFF.

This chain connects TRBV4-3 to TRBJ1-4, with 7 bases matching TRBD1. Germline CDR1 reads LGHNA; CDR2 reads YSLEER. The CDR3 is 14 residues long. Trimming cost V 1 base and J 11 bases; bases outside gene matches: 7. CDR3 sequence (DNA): TGCGCCAGCAGCCAAGCTAACAGGGGCTCCAAACTGTTTTTT. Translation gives CASSQANRGSKLFF.

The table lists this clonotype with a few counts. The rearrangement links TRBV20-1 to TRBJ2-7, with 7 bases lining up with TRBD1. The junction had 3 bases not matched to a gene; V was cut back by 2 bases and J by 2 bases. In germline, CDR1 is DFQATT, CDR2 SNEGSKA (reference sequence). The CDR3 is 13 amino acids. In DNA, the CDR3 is TGCAGTGCTAGAATAGGGACAGCCTACGAGCAGTACTTC. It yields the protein CSARIGTAYEQYF.

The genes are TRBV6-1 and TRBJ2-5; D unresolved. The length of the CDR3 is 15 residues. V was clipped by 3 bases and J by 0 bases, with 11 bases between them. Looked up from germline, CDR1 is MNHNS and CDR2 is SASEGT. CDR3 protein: CASSDPGRYQETQYF. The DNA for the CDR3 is TGTGCCAGCAGTGACCCCGGACGGTACCAAGAGACCCAGTACTTC.

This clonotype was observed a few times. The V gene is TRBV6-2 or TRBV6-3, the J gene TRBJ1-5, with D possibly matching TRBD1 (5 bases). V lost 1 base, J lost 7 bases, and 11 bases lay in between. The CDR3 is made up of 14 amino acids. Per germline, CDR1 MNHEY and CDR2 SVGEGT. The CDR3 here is CASSYLAGRQPQHF. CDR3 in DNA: TGTGCCAGCAGTTACTTGGCAGGGAGGCAGCCCCAGCATTTT.

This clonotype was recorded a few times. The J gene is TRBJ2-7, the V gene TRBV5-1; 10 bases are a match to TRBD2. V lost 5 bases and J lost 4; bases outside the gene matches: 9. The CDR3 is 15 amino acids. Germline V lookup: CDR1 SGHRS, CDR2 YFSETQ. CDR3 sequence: CASRAQASGSYEQYF. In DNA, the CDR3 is TGCGCCAGCAGGGCGCAGGCTAGCGGGAGTTACGAGCAGTACTTC. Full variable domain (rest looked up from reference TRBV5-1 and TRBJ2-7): KAGVTQTPRYLIKTRGQQVTLSCSPISGHRSVSWYQQTPGQGLQFLFEYFSETQRNKGNFPGRFSGRQFSNSRSEMNVSTLELGDSALYLCASRAQASGSYEQYFGPGTRLTVT.

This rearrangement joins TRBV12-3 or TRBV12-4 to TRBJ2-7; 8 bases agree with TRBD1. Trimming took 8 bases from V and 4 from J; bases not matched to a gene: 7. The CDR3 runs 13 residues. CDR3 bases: TGTGCCAGCGGACAGGGTGGGGAGTACGAGCAGTACTTC. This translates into CASGQGGEYEQYF.

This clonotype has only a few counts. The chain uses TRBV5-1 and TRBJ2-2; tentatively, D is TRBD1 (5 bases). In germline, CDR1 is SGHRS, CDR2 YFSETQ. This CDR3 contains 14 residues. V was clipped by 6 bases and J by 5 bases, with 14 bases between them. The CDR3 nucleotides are TGCGCCAGCACTGACACCAGGGAAACCGGGGAGCTGTTTTTT. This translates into CASTDTRETGELFF.

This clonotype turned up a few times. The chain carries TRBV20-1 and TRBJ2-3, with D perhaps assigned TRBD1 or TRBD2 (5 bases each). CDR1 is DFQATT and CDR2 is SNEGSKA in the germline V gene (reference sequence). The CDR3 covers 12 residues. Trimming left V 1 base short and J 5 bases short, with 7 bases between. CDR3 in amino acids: CSARGDEDTQYF. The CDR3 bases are TGCAGTGCTAGAGGGGACGAAGATACGCAGTATTTT.

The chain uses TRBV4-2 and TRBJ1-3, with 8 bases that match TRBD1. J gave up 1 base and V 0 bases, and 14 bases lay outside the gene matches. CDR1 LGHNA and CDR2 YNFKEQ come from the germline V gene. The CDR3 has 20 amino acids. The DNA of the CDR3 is TGTGCCAGCAGCCAAGAAGGGAGGGGGACAGGATTACCTTCTGGAAACACCATATATTTT. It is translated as CASSQEGRGTGLPSGNTIYF.

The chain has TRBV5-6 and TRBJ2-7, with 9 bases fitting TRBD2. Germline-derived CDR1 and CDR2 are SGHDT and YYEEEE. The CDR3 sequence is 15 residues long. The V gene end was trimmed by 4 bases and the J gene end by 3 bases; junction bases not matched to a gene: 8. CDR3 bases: TGTGCCAGCAGCATCCGGGGACTAGCCTACTACGAGCAGTACTTC. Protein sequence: CASSIRGLAYYEQYF.